The 31 T cell receptor beta chains below come from one sample, sequenced in a study of cytomegalovirus exposure and HLA in healthy donors. Primers: 60 Vbeta forward and 13 Jbeta reverse. Sequencing was performed with immunoSEQ multiplex PCR; in TCRdb, only in-frame clones are kept and a portion is missing. Of around 88,000 clones listed, about 81% were seen once; the top ten hold roughly 4%. The sample was PBMCs. The source of these receptors is a woman aged 40-49 years in good health and CMV-seropositive.

The chain is built from TRBV19 and TRBJ2-2; D is perhaps TRBD1 (6 bases). V was cut by 4 bases and J by 6 bases, with 12 bases left in between. Germline CDR1 LNHDA, CDR2 SQIVND (reference sequence). This CDR3 contains 14 residues. The CDR3 sequence is CASSNYRAPGELFF. Here the CDR3 DNA reads TGTGCCAGTAGTAATTACAGGGCCCCCGGGGAGCTGTTTTTT.

This chain links TRBV6-1 with TRBJ1-1; D is possibly TRBD1 (5 bases). Germline values: CDR1 MNHNS, CDR2 SASEGT. The V end lost 7 bases, the J end lost 3 bases, and 12 bases lay between the germline ends. The CDR3 runs 13 residues. The CDR3, as DNA: TGTGCCAGCAAGACAGCCCAAGACACTGAAGCTTTCTTT. Amino acid sequence: CASKTAQDTEAFF.

The V gene is TRBV27, the J gene TRBJ1-2; TRBD1 matches 8 bases. V lost 3 bases and J lost 4; bases outside the gene matches: 4. This CDR3 has 14 amino acids. Germline V gives CDR1 MNHEY, CDR2 SMNVEV (reference sequence). The CDR3 region is CASSFTGGVYGYTF. In DNA form, the CDR3 reads TGTGCCAGCAGTTTTACAGGGGGTGTCTATGGCTACACCTTC.

This clone was detected a few times. V gene TRBV19 combines with J gene TRBJ2-3; D ambiguous. This CDR3 comprises 15 residues. The V gene lost 3 bases and the J gene lost 2 bases, with 12 bases spanning the gap. The germline V gene encodes CDR1 LNHDA and CDR2 SQIVND (reference sequence). The CDR3 region is CASSMQPQNTDTQYF. The CDR3, as DNA: TGTGCCAGTAGTATGCAACCACAAAACACAGATACGCAGTATTTT. Together with reference TRBV19 and TRBJ2-3, the CDR3 gives the full variable domain: DGGITQSPKYLFRKEGQNVTLSCEQNLNHDAMYWYRQDPGQGLRLIYYSQIVNDFQKGDIAEGYSVSREKKESFPLTVTSAQKNPTAFYLCASSMQPQNTDTQYFGPGTRLTVL.

This chain uses TRBV2 with TRBJ2-7; 8 bases fit TRBD1. The junction had 7 bases not matched to a gene; V was cut back by 0 bases and J by 0 bases. There are 17 residues in the CDR3. CDR1 is SNHLY and CDR2 is FYNNEI in the germline V gene. The DNA for the CDR3 is TGTGCCAGCAGTGAAGCGGGGACAGGCCCTAGCTCCTACGAGCAGTACTTC. Translating gives CASSEAGTGPSSYEQYF.

This clone was observed once. The chain carries TRBV11-3 and TRBJ2-5, with D maybe TRBD2 (6 bases). V was clipped by 5 bases and J by 0 bases, with 19 bases between them. The germline gives CDR1 SGHNT, CDR2 YENEEA. The CDR3 runs 17 residues. CDR3 DNA: TGTGCCAGCAGCGCAGGGTGGCGGGAACCTGACCAAGAGACCCAGTACTTC. Translation gives CASSAGWREPDQETQYF.

This clone was recorded only once. The chain recombines TRBV2 with TRBJ1-5; 7 nucleotides match TRBD1. V was pared by 7 bases and J by 0 bases, with 9 bases of the junction left unmatched. CDR1 and CDR2 from the germline V gene are SNHLY and FYNNEI. CDR3 size: 16 residues. DNA of the CDR3: TGTGCCAGCACCTCACAGGGGCCGAGTAGCAATCAGCCCCAGCATTTT. Translated, it gives CASTSQGPSSNQPQHF.

The gene calls are TRBV7-2 and TRBJ1-4, with D possibly TRBD1 on 5 matching bases. The CDR3 has 18 amino acids. The germline gives CDR1 SGHTA, CDR2 FQGNSA. The V end was cut by 1 base, the J end by 0 bases, with 15 bases between. CDR3 nucleotide sequence: TGTGCCAGCAGCTTAGTAAGGGGCAGTTTTGCAACTAATGAAAAACTGTTTTTT. Translation: CASSLVRGSFATNEKLFF.

This clone was seen only a few times. The chain joins TRBV6-1 to TRBJ1-1; TRBD1 agrees at 8 bases. The V gene end was trimmed by 4 bases and the J gene end by 4 bases; junction bases not matched to a gene: 8. CDR3 length equals 15 residues. Germline lookup yields CDR1 MNHNS and CDR2 SASEGT. The CDR3 nucleotides are TGTGCCAGCAGTGGCCAGACTACAGGGGGCACTGAAGCTTTCTTT. Amino acid sequence: CASSGQTTGGTEAFF.

The chain combines TRBV6-6 with TRBJ2-2, with TRBD1 identical over 7 bases. This CDR3 region has 16 residues. With 6 bases clipped from V and 4 bases from J, the junction kept 11 bases outside the gene matches. Germline lookup yields CDR1 MNHNY and CDR2 SVGAGI (reference sequence). CDR3 region: CASRYTGVGSTGELFF. The CDR3 DNA reads as TGTGCCAGCAGATACACAGGGGTGGGGAGCACCGGGGAGCTGTTTTTT.

The genes are TRBV28 and TRBJ2-7; a weak D match, TRBD2 (6 bases). CDR3 length: 13 residues. The V end lost 3 bases, the J end lost 2 bases, and 8 bases lay between the germline ends. The germline V gene encodes CDR1 MDHEN and CDR2 SYDVKM. The CDR3 region has the DNA TGTGCCAGCAGTTTGGGACTTGCCTACGAGCAGTACTTC. It codes for CASSLGLAYEQYF.

The chain joins TRBV19 to TRBJ1-5; D gene unclear. The CDR3 consists of 17 residues. Deletions cut 2 bases from V and 0 bases from J, with 14 bases between. CDR1 is LNHDA, CDR2 SQIVND, per germline (reference sequence). This chain's CDR3 is CASSIRRQVYSNQPQHF. For the CDR3, the DNA is TGTGCCAGTAGTATAAGGCGGCAAGTCTATAGCAATCAGCCCCAGCATTTT. Full variable domain (remainder filled in from reference TRBV19 and TRBJ1-5): DGGITQSPKYLFRKEGQNVTLSCEQNLNHDAMYWYRQDPGQGLRLIYYSQIVNDFQKGDIAEGYSVSREKKESFPLTVTSAQKNPTAFYLCASSIRRQVYSNQPQHFGDGTRLSIL.

The chain is built from TRBV30 and TRBJ2-3; 8 nucleotides line up with TRBD2. CDR3 length: 15 amino acids. The ends lost 6 bases at V and 4 bases at J; junction bases unmatched: 12. From germline, CDR1 is GTSNPN and CDR2 SVGIG (reference sequence). This chain's CDR3 is CACKPGGHMADTQYF. CDR3 in DNA: TGTGCCTGTAAACCGGGAGGGCACATGGCAGATACGCAGTATTTT.

V usage is TRBV27 and J usage is TRBJ1-4, with TRBD1 as a possible D gene (5 bases). V was shortened by 8 bases and J by 2 bases, with 9 bases between the two germline ends. The CDR3 is made up of 13 amino acids. Germline CDR1 is MNHEY and CDR2 is SMNVEV (reference sequence). CDR3 in amino acids: CASQGRTNEKLFF. Here the CDR3 DNA reads TGTGCCAGCCAGGGAAGGACTAATGAAAAACTGTTTTTT.

The chain combines TRBV5-1 with TRBJ2-1, with 7 bases aligning to TRBD1. CDR3 length: 12 residues. V lost 4 bases, J lost 9 bases, and 4 bases stayed unmatched. Per germline, CDR1 SGHRS and CDR2 YFSETQ. DNA of the CDR3: TGCGCCAGCAGCCCGGACAGGCGTGAGCAGTTCTTC. Its translation: CASSPDRREQFF.

This chain links TRBV10-2 with TRBJ2-1; D remains unclear. The germline gives CDR1 WSHSY, CDR2 SAAADI. Trimming left V 10 bases short and J 4 bases short, with 5 bases between. The CDR3 sequence is 10 residues long. Here the CDR3 DNA reads TGCGCCACTCAGTACAATGAGCAGTTCTTC. This sequence encodes CATQYNEQFF.

The chain employs TRBV11-3 and TRBJ1-2; no definite D call. This CDR3 spans 13 amino acids. CDR1 SGHNT and CDR2 YENEEA come from the germline V gene. The germline V and J ends were trimmed by 6 bases and 0 bases, with 8 bases remaining between them. The CDR3 sequence is CASSHGTNYGYTF. In DNA form, the CDR3 reads TGTGCCAGCAGTCACGGGACTAACTATGGCTACACCTTC.

V usage is TRBV10-1 and J usage is TRBJ2-5; tentatively, D is TRBD1 (6 bases). Trimming took 3 bases from V and 5 from J, leaving 10 bases between them. CDR3 length: 13 residues. Germline V gene sequence: CDR1 WNHNN, CDR2 SYGVQD (reference sequence). The CDR3 reads CASSDHRDETQYF. The DNA for the CDR3 is TGCGCCAGCAGTGATCACAGGGATGAGACCCAGTACTTC.

The CDR3 region is CASSYARGTGANVLTF. As DNA, the CDR3 is TGTGCCAGCAGTTACGCCAGGGGGACTGGGGCCAACGTCCTGACTTTC. The chain employs TRBV6-5 and TRBJ2-6; 7 nucleotides agree with TRBD1. Germline V lookup: CDR1 MNHEY, CDR2 SVGAGI. The CDR3 contains 16 residues. V dropped 2 bases and J dropped 2; count of bases not matched to a gene: 3.

The V call is TRBV7-9, the J call TRBJ2-2; D may be TRBD2 (5 bases). The CDR3 is made up of 14 amino acids. Trimming cost V 5 bases and J 3 bases, with 10 bases left between them. From germline, CDR1 is SEHNR and CDR2 FQNEAQ (reference sequence). The CDR3 DNA reads TGTGCCAGCAGCCCGGGGAGTCACACCGGGGAGCTGTTTTTT. Translation: CASSPGSHTGELFF. Together with reference TRBV7-9 and TRBJ2-2, the CDR3 gives the full variable domain: DTGVSQNPRHKITKRGQNVTFRCDPISEHNRLYWYRQTLGQGPEFLTYFQNEAQLEKSRLLSDRFSAERPKGSFSTLEIQRTEQGDSAMYLCASSPGSHTGELFFGEGSRLTVL.

This rearrangement joins TRBV19 to TRBJ2-1; tentative D call: TRBD1 (5 bases). Germline CDR1 is LNHDA and CDR2 is SQIVND (reference sequence). This CDR3 has 14 residues. Trimming removed 3 bases at V and 5 bases at J, with 11 bases between. The CDR3 sequence is CASSIERGDNEQFF. DNA of the CDR3: TGTGCCAGTAGTATTGAAAGGGGTGACAATGAGCAGTTCTTC. Variable domain in full (rest from reference TRBV19 and TRBJ2-1): DGGITQSPKYLFRKEGQNVTLSCEQNLNHDAMYWYRQDPGQGLRLIYYSQIVNDFQKGDIAEGYSVSREKKESFPLTVTSAQKNPTAFYLCASSIERGDNEQFFGPGTRLTVL.

The V gene is TRBV5-6, the J gene TRBJ2-6, with TRBD2 matching 8 bases. The germline gives CDR1 SGHDT, CDR2 YYEEEE. The ends lost 0 bases at V and 6 bases at J; junction bases unmatched: 5. The CDR3 runs to 16 residues. The CDR3 DNA reads TGTGCCAGCAGCTTGGCCGGGAGGGGCGAGGCCAACGTCCTGACTTTC. This encodes CASSLAGRGEANVLTF.

The chain combines TRBV5-1 with TRBJ2-3, with D maybe TRBD1 (7 bases). Looked up from germline, CDR1 is SGHRS and CDR2 is YFSETQ. Trimming cost V 5 bases and J 5 bases, with 18 bases left between them. CDR3 length: 15 residues. The CDR3: CASSLEGAEGDTQYF. DNA for the CDR3: TGCGCCAGCAGTCTGGAGGGGGCAGAGGGAGATACGCAGTATTTT.

The chain joins TRBV7-6 to TRBJ2-7; D not certain. V lost 3 bases and J 5 bases, leaving 8 bases between the germline ends. This CDR3 comprises 12 residues. CDR1 and CDR2 (germline): SGHVS, FNYEAQ. The CDR3 region is CASSFTPDEQYF. In nucleotides, the CDR3 is TGTGCCAGCAGCTTCACTCCGGACGAGCAGTACTTC.

In its sample, this clone was seen once. The rearrangement joins TRBV5-6 to TRBJ2-1, with TRBD2 as a possible D gene (6 bases). This CDR3 spans 14 amino acids. Germline V CDR1 and CDR2: SGHDT, YYEEEE. V lost 1 base to trimming and J lost 8 bases, with 13 bases between them. DNA of the CDR3: TGTGCCAGCAGCTTGCTCCGGGGGATCCATGAGCAGTTCTTC. It codes for CASSLLRGIHEQFF.

The chain links TRBV15 to TRBJ1-1, with D possibly being TRBD1 (5 bases). Germline V gene sequence: CDR1 LNHNV, CDR2 YYDKDF (reference sequence). The CDR3 length is 16 residues. Trimming pared 5 bases from V and 2 bases from J, leaving 18 bases between. The CDR3 is CATSGGHQGFNTEAFF. Written as DNA, the CDR3 is TGTGCCACCAGCGGAGGGCACCAGGGATTTAACACTGAAGCTTTCTTT.

A remark on this clone: The same CDR3 can be traced to other DNA sequences in this sample. The chain recombines TRBV7-3 with TRBJ1-1; TRBD1 aligns across 9 bases. The CDR3 runs 13 residues. Trimming cost V 6 bases and J 1 base; bases outside gene matches: 0. CDR1 is SGHTA and CDR2 is FQGTGA in the germline V gene. CDR3 nucleotides: TGTGCCAGCAGGGGACAGGGGAACACTGAAGCTTTCTTT. This sequence encodes CASRGQGNTEAFF.

There are a few counts of this clone. The chain has TRBV11-3 and TRBJ2-5, with 11 bases fitting TRBD2. The J segment lost 4 bases and the V segment lost 5 bases, leaving 3 bases of the junction unmatched. Germline V gene data show CDR1 as SGHNT and CDR2 as YENEEA. The CDR3 contains 14 residues. The CDR3 bases are TGTGCCAGCAGCGAAGGGACTAGCGGAGAGACCCAGTACTTC. Its translation is CASSEGTSGETQYF.

The rearrangement uses TRBV7-6 and TRBJ2-1, with 8 bases identical to TRBD2. Germline lookup yields CDR1 SGHVS and CDR2 FNYEAQ. With V trimmed by 5 bases and J by 1 base, 4 bases remained unmatched. The CDR3 is 15 amino acids. CDR3: CASSLRGGSYNEQFF. CDR3 in DNA: TGTGCCAGCAGCCTACGGGGGGGGTCCTACAATGAGCAGTTCTTC.

The chain joins TRBV5-6 to TRBJ1-2; D unresolved. CDR1 and CDR2 from the germline V gene are SGHDT and YYEEEE. The CDR3 extends over 15 amino acids. Trimming removed 4 bases at V and 5 bases at J, with 18 bases between. The CDR3 is CASSPGHGGTYGYTF. CDR3 coding DNA: TGTGCCAGCAGCCCCGGTCACGGCGGCACTTATGGCTACACCTTC.

The chain links TRBV5-1 to TRBJ2-5; 8 bases are a match to TRBD1. Trimming at V came to 1 base and at J to 4 bases, leaving 6 bases not matched to a gene. Germline loops: CDR1 SGHRS, CDR2 YFSETQ. The CDR3 has 15 residues. CDR3 amino acids: CASSLTGGRGETQYF. CDR3 sequence (DNA): TGCGCCAGCAGCTTGACAGGGGGGAGAGGAGAGACCCAGTACTTC. Combining the CDR3 with reference TRBV5-1 and TRBJ2-5 gives the whole variable domain KAGVTQTPRYLIKTRGQQVTLSCSPISGHRSVSWYQQTPGQGLQFLFEYFSETQRNKGNFPGRFSGRQFSNSRSEMNVSTLELGDSALYLCASSLTGGRGETQYFGPGTRLLVL.